This is a list of T cell receptor beta chains from one sample in a study of blood T cell repertoires in COVID-19. Assay used: immunoSEQ multiplex PCR; TCRdb lists only in-frame clones, some missing. The data contain approximately 250,000 clones, around four fifths of them singletons. The sequencing input was peripheral blood. The receptors were sampled from a man aged 60-69 years who had recovered from COVID-19. The CDR3 runs from the conserved cysteine through the conserved F or W. Each record gives: J gene, D gene, clone size, CDR3 length, V gene, CDR3 DNA, CDR3 protein. The D gene is left open where the match is weak. Part of the rows lack a size; the others show once, few, many or a class for expanded clones.

>TRBJ2-3|.|.|15|TRBV7-6
TGTGCCAGCAGCTCTTCCTGGCGGAACACAGATACGCAGTATTTT
CASSSSWRNTDTQYF
>TRBJ2-3|TRBD2|once|17|TRBV7-2
TGTGCCAGCAGCTGGAATAGCGGGAGGGCCAGGGCAGATACGCAGTATTTT
CASSWNSGRARADTQYF
>TRBJ2-7|.|.|14|TRBV27
TGTGCCAGCAGTCCAAGCGGGCGACCCTACGAGCAGTACTTC
CASSPSGRPYEQYF
>TRBJ2-3|TRBD2|.|18|TRBV28
TGTGCCAGCAGTTTAGCGGGAGCGGCGGGGAGTAGTACAGATACGCAGTATTTT
CASSLAGAAGSSTDTQYF
>TRBJ2-2|.|.|15|TRBV21-1
TGTGCCAGCAGCAACAGGGGCGCGAACACCGGGGAGCTGTTTTTT
CASSNRGANTGELFF
>TRBJ2-4|.|.|14|TRBV10-2
TGCGCCAGCTACCCCCAGGGTGCCAAAAACATTCAGTACTTC
CASYPQGAKNIQYF
>TRBJ1-1|.|few|13|TRBV11-1
TGTGCCAGCAGCTTATACGGGAACACTGAAGCTTTCTTT
CASSLYGNTEAFF
>TRBJ1-6|.|.|15|TRBV5-4
TGTGCCAGCAGCTTGGGGAGCGGCTTCCGCTCACCCCTCCACTTT
CASSLGSGFRSPLHF
>TRBJ1-6|.|.|16|TRBV7-2
TGTGCCAGCGCCCGGGGCGGGGCCGAATATAATTCACCCCTCCACTTT
CASARGGAEYNSPLHF
>TRBJ2-7|.|.|13|TRBV6-5
TGTGCCAGCAGTTACGGCGGCGAATACGAGCAGTACTTC
CASSYGGEYEQYF
>TRBJ1-2|TRBD1|few|14|TRBV5-1
TGCGCCAGCAGCTCAGGGGGCGCCGACTATGGCTACACCTTC
CASSSGGADYGYTF
>TRBJ1-5|TRBD1|.|14|TRBV7-9
TGTGCCAGCAGCTTAGGGACAGGGCCTCAGCCCCAGCATTTT
CASSLGTGPQPQHF
>TRBJ1-2|TRBD1|.|15|TRBV2
TGTGCCAGCAGTGAAGGGAGGGGGCTGGGCTATGGCTACACCTTC
CASSEGRGLGYGYTF
>TRBJ2-3|TRBD1|.|14|TRBV9
TGTGCCAGCAGCCCAGGGGGCGCGGGAGATACGCAGTATTTT
CASSPGGAGDTQYF
>TRBJ1-6|.|.|17|TRBV14
TGTGCCAGCAGCCAAGGCGGGGGAAATTCCTATAATTCACCCCTCCACTTT
CASSQGGGNSYNSPLHF
>TRBJ1-2|TRBD1|.|14|TRBV6-6
TGTGCCAGCAGTGAGAGACAGGGACCCTATGGCTACACCTTC
CASSERQGPYGYTF
>TRBJ2-6|.|.|14|TRBV29-1
TGCAGCGTTGACAGGGAATCTGGGGCCAACGTCCTGACTTTC
CSVDRESGANVLTF
>TRBJ2-1|TRBD2|.|14|TRBV18
TGTGCCAGCTCACGGGTAGCGGGAGCATCTGAGCAGTTCTTC
CASSRVAGASEQFF
>TRBJ1-5|.|.|15|TRBV18
TGTGCCAGCTCTCCGGAGGGCGGTAGCAATCAGCCCCAGCATTTT
CASSPEGGSNQPQHF
>TRBJ2-7|TRBD1|.|11|TRBV20-1
TGCAGTCCTCAGGGGGCCTACGAGCAGTACTTC
CSPQGAYEQYF
>TRBJ1-6|.|few|17|TRBV5-6
TGTGCCAGCAGCTGGGCGGGAAGGGTCCGTGGTAATTCACCCCTCCACTTT
CASSWAGRVRGNSPLHF
>TRBJ1-5|TRBD1|.|17|TRBV25-1
TGTGCCAGCAGTCCCAAGGGGCTTACAGGGGTGGATCAGCCCCAGCATTTT
CASSPKGLTGVDQPQHF
>TRBJ2-1|.|.|16|TRBV7-6
TGTGCCAGCAGCTTCTTAGGGCTGCTAGCTGGGGATGAGCAGTTCTTC
CASSFLGLLAGDEQFF
>TRBJ2-3|TRBD2|.|15|TRBV19
TGTGCCAGTAAAGATAGCGGGATCAGCACAGATACGCAGTATTTT
CASKDSGISTDTQYF
>TRBJ1-4|TRBD1|.|15|TRBV30
TGTGCCTGGAGTGAACAGGGGGCGACTAATGAAAAACTGTTTTTT
CAWSEQGATNEKLFF
>TRBJ2-1|TRBD1|.|17|TRBV19
TGTGCCAGTAGTATCCATTCGGGACAGGGGGTAAGGAATGAGCAGTTCTTC
CASSIHSGQGVRNEQFF
>TRBJ2-5|.|.|11|TRBV7-9
TGTGCCAGCAGCTTAGGAATCCAAGAGGACTTC
CASSLGIQEDF
>TRBJ2-7|.|.|13|TRBV14
TGTGCCAGCAGCCGCGGACACGACGTAGGGCGACTCTTC
CASSRGHDVGRLF
>TRBJ1-2|TRBD1|.|15|TRBV4-1
TGCGCCAGCAGCCAGACGATACAGGGGAACTATGGCTACACCTTC
CASSQTIQGNYGYTF
>TRBJ1-6|.|once|12|TRBV11-1
TGTGCCAGCAGCATACAGGGCGGACCCCTCCACTTT
CASSIQGGPLHF
>TRBJ1-6|TRBD1|.|13|TRBV6-5
TGTGCCACCCGACAGGGTCTAAATTCACCCCTCCACTTT
CATRQGLNSPLHF
>TRBJ2-5|.|.|15|TRBV5-5
TGTGCCAGCAGCTTGCGAGCACAGTACCAAGAGACCCAGTACTTC
CASSLRAQYQETQYF
>TRBJ1-4|.|.|14|TRBV25-1
TGTGCCAGCAGTCAACAGGGTTCTGGTGAAAAACTGTTTTTT
CASSQQGSGEKLFF
>TRBJ2-7|.|.|13|TRBV11-2
TGTGCCAGCAGCTCCATGGGCACCGGGGGGCAGTACTTC
CASSSMGTGGQYF
>TRBJ2-7|.|.|11|TRBV30
TGTGCCTGGAGGACCGGGTACGAGCAGTACTTC
CAWRTGYEQYF
>TRBJ1-2|.|.|12|TRBV19
TGTGCCAGTAGTACTACAGGGTTTGGCTACACCTTC
CASSTTGFGYTF
>TRBJ1-1|.|once|15|TRBV7-2
TGTGCCAGCAGCTTAGCAGCGGGTGTAGAGACTGAAGCTTTCTTT
CASSLAAGVETEAFF
>TRBJ1-1|TRBD1|.|15|TRBV27
TGTGCCAGCAGTTCACCGGGACAGGGGAACACTGAAGCTTTCTTT
CASSSPGQGNTEAFF
>TRBJ2-3|TRBD2|.|15|TRBV9
TGTGCCAGCAGCCCGGGGGGGTCTAGCACAGATACGCAGTATTTT
CASSPGGSSTDTQYF
>TRBJ1-3|.|.|15|TRBV11-1
TGTGCCAGCAGCTTGGAGTACGGGTCTGGAAACACCATATATTTT
CASSLEYGSGNTIYF